These 22 T cell receptor beta chains originate from one sample sequenced in a study of CD8+CD57+ T cells in acquired aplastic anemia. Genomic DNA templated the TCR beta VDJ and CDR3 profiling. TCRdb reprocessed the reads with MiXCR, giving one entry per CDR3 protein. The sample lists over 200,000 distinct CDR3 sequences, 61% occurring once. The sample was sorted CD4+, CD8+, or CD8+CD57+ T cells (not recorded which) from PBMCs. These receptors were collected from a human donor in good health.

The table lists this clonotype with a few counts. The chain couples TRBV2 to TRBJ2-5; 8 bases map to TRBD2. Germline V gene lookup returns CDR1 SNHLY and CDR2 FYNNEI. The length of the CDR3 is 15 residues. V shed 8 bases, J shed 6 bases, and the junction held 14 bases outside the gene matches. CDR3 sequence: CASLHSGTWSQTQYF. CDR3 nucleotide sequence: TGTGCCAGCCTTCATAGCGGGACATGGTCTCAGACCCAGTACTTC. Full variable domain (missing parts from reference TRBV2 and TRBJ2-5): EPEVTQTPSHQVTQMGQEVILRCVPISNHLYFYWYRQILGQKVEFLVSFYNNEISEKSEIFDDQFSVERPDGSNFTLKIRSTKLEDSAMYFCASLHSGTWSQTQYFGPGTRLLVL.

This sequence joins TRBV2 and TRBJ1-5; a weak D match, TRBD1 (5 bases). The CDR3 is 15 amino acids. The V gene lost 2 bases and the J gene lost 2 bases, with 10 bases spanning the gap. Germline V gene lookup returns CDR1 SNHLY and CDR2 FYNNEI. The CDR3 DNA reads TGTGCCAGCAGTGAAAGGGGCATTGGCAATCAGCCCCAGCATTTT. Protein sequence: CASSERGIGNQPQHF.

The chain has TRBV24-1 and TRBJ2-7, with D unclear. This CDR3 contains 16 residues. Trimming removed 3 bases at V and 0 bases at J, with 14 bases between. Germline CDR1 and CDR2: KGHDR and SFDVKD. For the CDR3, the DNA is TGTGCCACCAGTGATCCCCTTGGGCGGAGCTCCTACGAGCAGTACTTC. Protein: CATSDPLGRSSYEQYF.

The genes are TRBV20-1 and TRBJ1-5; D unclear. The V and J ends lost 6 bases and 0 bases respectively, with 9 bases between them. The CDR3 loop spans 13 amino acids. Germline V gene data show CDR1 as DFQATT and CDR2 as SNEGSKA (reference sequence). In DNA form, the CDR3 reads TGCAGTGCCCAAGATACTAGCAATCAGCCCCAGCATTTT. Protein sequence: CSAQDTSNQPQHF.

The rearrangement links TRBV6-4 to TRBJ2-3, with D possibly TRBD2 on 6 matching bases. Germline lookup yields CDR1 MRHNA and CDR2 SNTAGT. CDR3 length equals 14 residues. Deletions cut 9 bases from V and 10 bases from J, with 23 bases between. CDR3 sequence: CARASGDPRRPQYF. The CDR3 nucleotides are TGTGCCAGAGCGTCGGGGGACCCACGTCGGCCGCAGTATTTT.

The J gene is TRBJ2-7, the V gene TRBV9; 7 bases map to TRBD1. Germline CDR1 reads SGDLS; CDR2 reads YYNGEE. The CDR3 runs 14 residues. Trimming removed 0 bases from V and 2 bases from J; junction bases left unmatched: 2. CDR3 in amino acids: CASSVAGGPYEQYF. The CDR3 nucleotides read TGTGCCAGCAGCGTAGCAGGGGGACCCTACGAGCAGTACTTC.

This clonotype was counted many times. V gene TRBV7-9 combines with J gene TRBJ1-2; 8 bases map to TRBD1. V lost 0 bases, J lost 3 bases, and 3 bases stayed unmatched. The CDR3 sequence is 15 residues long. Germline-derived CDR1 and CDR2 are SEHNR and FQNEAQ (reference sequence). CDR3 nucleotides: TGTGCCAGCAGCTTAGCACCGGGACAGGACTATGGCTACACCTTC. Translating it yields CASSLAPGQDYGYTF.

Details on this clonotype: No DNA is shown, since the ends of the CDR3 on it are uncertain; the CDR3 is the one TCRdb lists. The chain employs TRBV7-9 and TRBJ1-1; the tabulated D call, TRBD1, remains unverified against the DNA. The CDR3 has 12 amino acids, counting both end residues. The germline gives CDR1 SEHNR, CDR2 FQNEAQ (reference sequence). The CDR3 is CASTFGAVRAFF.

This clonotype has a handful of counts. The chain employs TRBV2 and TRBJ2-1; 10 positions agree with TRBD2. Germline trimming cut 3 bases from V and 10 bases from J; bases unmatched to any gene: 9. The CDR3 has 15 residues. CDR1 and CDR2 (germline): SNHLY, FYNNEI. Written as DNA, the CDR3 is TGTGCCAGCAGTGATTGGATAGGGACTAGCGACGAGCAGTTCTTC. This translates into CASSDWIGTSDEQFF.

This clonotype was seen only once. One end of the junction is discordant with germline, which a read error may explain. The V gene is TRBV15, the J gene TRBJ1-3; D ambiguous. CDR3 length: 15 amino acids. Germline assignment: CDR1 LNHNV and CDR2 YYDKDF (reference sequence). The CDR3 region is CATSSQPDSGSTIYF. DNA for the CDR3: TGTGCCACCAGCAGCCAGCCCGACTCTGGAAGCACCATATATTTT.

The chain joins TRBV29-1 to TRBJ2-7; D is undetermined. V was shortened by 7 bases and J by 1 base, with 17 bases between the two germline ends. The CDR3 consists of 14 residues. Germline V lookup: CDR1 SQVTM, CDR2 ANQGSEA. The CDR3 sequence: CSAASSDGSYEQYF. In DNA form, the CDR3 reads TGCAGCGCTGCCAGTAGTGACGGTTCCTACGAGCAGTACTTC.

V is TRBV4-1 and J is TRBJ1-2; the D is unclear. Germline V gene data show CDR1 as MGHRA and CDR2 as YSYEKL. The germline V and J ends were trimmed by 1 base and 5 bases, with 5 bases remaining between them. CDR3 size: 12 residues. CDR3 DNA sequence: TGCGCCAGCAGCCAAGGTCATTATGGCTACACCTTC. This translates into CASSQGHYGYTF.

The rearrangement uses TRBV25-1 and TRBJ2-1; TRBD1 aligns across 10 bases. This CDR3 contains 17 residues. The ends lost 2 bases at V and 4 bases at J; junction bases unmatched: 8. Germline V gene lookup returns CDR1 MGHDK and CDR2 SYGVNS. This chain's CDR3 is CASSEGMGTGAYNEQFF. In DNA, the CDR3 is TGTGCCAGCAGTGAAGGGATGGGGACAGGGGCATACAATGAGCAGTTCTTC.

About this clonotype itself: At one boundary the junction diverges from the germline segment, which might be a read error. This chain links TRBV14 with TRBJ1-1, with 9 bases fitting TRBD1. Per the germline V gene, CDR1 is SGHDN and CDR2 is FVKESK. There are 16 residues in the CDR3. The CDR3: CASSVWTGEGQTEAFF. In DNA, the CDR3 is TGTGCCAGCAGCGTATGGACAGGGGAGGGACAAACTGAGGCTTTCTTT.

The chain uses TRBV24-1 and TRBJ2-3; D not resolved. Trimming pared 3 bases from V and 4 bases from J, leaving 7 bases between. The CDR3 has 13 amino acids. Germline loops: CDR1 KGHDR, CDR2 SFDVKD. CDR3 DNA: TGTGCCACCAGTGATGTACGACCAGATACGCAGTATTTT. Translation gives CATSDVRPDTQYF.

This clonotype occurred many times. V is TRBV6-5 and J is TRBJ1-6; possibly TRBD1 for D (6 bases). This CDR3 spans 14 amino acids. Germline V gene lookup returns CDR1 MNHEY and CDR2 SVGAGI. V was cut by 5 bases and J by 12 bases, with 17 bases left in between. This CDR3 reads CASSRSGEIGPLHF. The DNA for the CDR3 is TGTGCCAGCAGTAGATCAGGGGAAATTGGACCCCTCCACTTT.

This clonotype was picked up a small number of times. CDR3 in amino acids: CASSLKLAASTEEAFF. The CDR3 nucleotides are TGTGCCAGCAGCTTAAAATTAGCAGCGTCGACCGAGGAAGCTTTCTTT. The chain has TRBV7-9 and TRBJ1-1; D gene ambiguous. Germline values: CDR1 SEHNR, CDR2 FQNEAQ (reference sequence). The ends were cut back, 2 bases at V and 8 bases at J, with 21 bases in the middle. The CDR3 is made up of 16 amino acids.

The rearrangement uses TRBV15 and TRBJ2-1; 10 nucleotides line up with TRBD2. With 3 bases clipped from V and 3 bases from J, the junction kept 8 bases outside the gene matches. This CDR3 region has 17 residues. CDR1 and CDR2 from the germline V gene are LNHNV and YYDKDF (reference sequence). CDR3 sequence: CATSSVGLAGDYNEQFF. In DNA, the CDR3 is TGTGCCACCAGCAGCGTAGGGCTAGCGGGGGACTACAATGAGCAGTTCTTC.

The V and J genes are TRBV7-3 and TRBJ1-6; D remains ambiguous. This CDR3 region has 13 residues. The germline V gene encodes CDR1 SGHTA and CDR2 FQGTGA. Between the trimmed V and J ends, which lost 5 bases and 9 bases, there was a span of 11 bases. This chain's CDR3 is CASSPLEGSPLHF. CDR3 coding DNA: TGTGCCAGCAGCCCCCTCGAGGGTTCACCCCTCCACTTT.

The rearrangement uses TRBV7-8 and TRBJ1-2; no reliable D call. The CDR3 consists of 14 residues. With 1 base removed from V and 4 bases from J, the gap between germline ends came to 10 bases. Germline assignment: CDR1 SGHVS and CDR2 FQNEAQ. The CDR3 DNA sequence: TGTGCCAGCAGCTTAGGTCAGCAATTCTATGGCTACACCTTC. It specifies CASSLGQQFYGYTF.

The rearrangement links TRBV15 to TRBJ2-7; possible D gene TRBD2, 5 bases. Per germline, CDR1 LNHNV and CDR2 YYDKDF (reference sequence). The CDR3 spans 15 residues. With 1 base removed from V and 0 bases from J, the gap between germline ends came to 10 bases. CDR3: CATSRGGLVSYEQYF. The DNA of the CDR3 is TGTGCCACCAGCAGAGGAGGGTTGGTCTCCTACGAGCAGTACTTC.

In its sample, this clonotype was seen many times. The chain couples TRBV9 to TRBJ2-2, with D perhaps matching TRBD1 (6 bases). Germline lookup yields CDR1 SGDLS and CDR2 YYNGEE. Trimming took off 3 bases at V and 3 bases at J, with 18 bases between the two ends. CDR3 length: 17 residues. CDR3 nucleotides: TGTGCCAGCAGCGGAAACACACAGGGAGCAGACACCGGGGAGCTGTTTTTT. It specifies CASSGNTQGADTGELFF.